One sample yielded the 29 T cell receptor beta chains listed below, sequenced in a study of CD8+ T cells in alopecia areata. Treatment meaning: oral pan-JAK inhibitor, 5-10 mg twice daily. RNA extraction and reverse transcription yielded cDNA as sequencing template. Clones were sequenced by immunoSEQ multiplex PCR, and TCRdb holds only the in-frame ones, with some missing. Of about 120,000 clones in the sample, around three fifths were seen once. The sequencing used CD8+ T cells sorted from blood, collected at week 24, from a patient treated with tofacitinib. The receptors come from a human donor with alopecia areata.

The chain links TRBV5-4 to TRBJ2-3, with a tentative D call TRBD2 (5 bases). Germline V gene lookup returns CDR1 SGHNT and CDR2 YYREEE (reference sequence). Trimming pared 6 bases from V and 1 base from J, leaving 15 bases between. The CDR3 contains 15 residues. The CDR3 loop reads CASTTLGLGTDTQYF. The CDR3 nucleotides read TGTGCCAGCACCACACTAGGCCTTGGCACAGATACGCAGTATTTT.

CDR3 protein: CASGGEETQYF. As DNA, the CDR3 is TGTGCCAGCGGGGGGGAAGAGACCCAGTACTTC. The rearrangement uses TRBV6-5 and TRBJ2-5; 7 positions agree with TRBD2. Unmatched junction bases numbered 0, after V lost 8 bases and J lost 3 bases. The CDR3 consists of 11 residues. Germline CDR1 MNHEY, CDR2 SVGAGI.

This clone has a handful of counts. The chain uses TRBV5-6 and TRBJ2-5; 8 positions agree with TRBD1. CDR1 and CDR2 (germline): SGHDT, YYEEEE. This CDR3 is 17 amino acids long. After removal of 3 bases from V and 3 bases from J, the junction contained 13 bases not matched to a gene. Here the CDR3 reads CASSSGQGWTQEETQYF. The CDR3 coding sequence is TGTGCCAGCAGCTCTGGACAGGGATGGACGCAGGAAGAGACCCAGTACTTC.

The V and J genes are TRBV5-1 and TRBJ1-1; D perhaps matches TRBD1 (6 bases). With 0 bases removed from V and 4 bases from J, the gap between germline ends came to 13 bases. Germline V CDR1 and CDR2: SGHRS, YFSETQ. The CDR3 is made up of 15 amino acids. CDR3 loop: CASSLAAGESTEAFF. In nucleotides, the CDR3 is TGCGCCAGCAGCTTGGCCGCAGGGGAATCCACTGAAGCTTTCTTT. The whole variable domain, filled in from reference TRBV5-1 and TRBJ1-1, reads KAGVTQTPRYLIKTRGQQVTLSCSPISGHRSVSWYQQTPGQGLQFLFEYFSETQRNKGNFPGRFSGRQFSNSRSEMNVSTLELGDSALYLCASSLAAGESTEAFFGQGTRLTVV.

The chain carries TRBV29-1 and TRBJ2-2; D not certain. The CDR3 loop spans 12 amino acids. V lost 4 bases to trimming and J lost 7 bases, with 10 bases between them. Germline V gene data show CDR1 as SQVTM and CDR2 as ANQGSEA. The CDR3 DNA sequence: TGCAGCGTTGCTGGGGAAGGCGGGGAGCTGTTTTTT. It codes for CSVAGEGGELFF.

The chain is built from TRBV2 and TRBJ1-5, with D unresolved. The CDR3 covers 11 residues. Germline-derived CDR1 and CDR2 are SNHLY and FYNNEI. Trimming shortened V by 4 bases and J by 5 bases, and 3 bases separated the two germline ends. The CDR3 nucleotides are TGTGCCAGCAGTGTGGATCAGCCCCAGCATTTT. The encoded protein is CASSVDQPQHF.

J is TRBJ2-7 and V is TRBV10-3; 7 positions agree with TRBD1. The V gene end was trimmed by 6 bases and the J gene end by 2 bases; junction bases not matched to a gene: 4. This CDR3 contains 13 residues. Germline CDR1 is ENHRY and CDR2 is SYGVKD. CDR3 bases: TGTGCCATCAGCCCGGGACAGACCTACGAGCAGTACTTC. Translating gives CAISPGQTYEQYF.

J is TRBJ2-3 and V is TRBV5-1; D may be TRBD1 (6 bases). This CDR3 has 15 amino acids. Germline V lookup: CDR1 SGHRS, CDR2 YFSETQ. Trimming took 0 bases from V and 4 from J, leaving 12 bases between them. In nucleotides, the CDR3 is TGCGCCAGCAGCTTGGAACAGCCAGGGGCAGATACGCAGTATTTT. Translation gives CASSLEQPGADTQYF.

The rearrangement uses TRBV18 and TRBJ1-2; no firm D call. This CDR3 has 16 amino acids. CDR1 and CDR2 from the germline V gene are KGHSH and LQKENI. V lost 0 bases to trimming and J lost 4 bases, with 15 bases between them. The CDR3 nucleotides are TGTGCCAGCTCACCACCCCTCGTGAAGGGATCCTATGGCTACACCTTC. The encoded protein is CASSPPLVKGSYGYTF.

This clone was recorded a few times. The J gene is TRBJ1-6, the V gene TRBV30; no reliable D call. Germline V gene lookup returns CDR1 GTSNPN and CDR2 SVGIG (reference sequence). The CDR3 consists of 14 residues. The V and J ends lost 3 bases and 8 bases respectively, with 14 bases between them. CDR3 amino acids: CAWSVDNRDSPLHF. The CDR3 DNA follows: TGTGCCTGGAGCGTAGACAATCGGGATTCACCCCTCCACTTT.

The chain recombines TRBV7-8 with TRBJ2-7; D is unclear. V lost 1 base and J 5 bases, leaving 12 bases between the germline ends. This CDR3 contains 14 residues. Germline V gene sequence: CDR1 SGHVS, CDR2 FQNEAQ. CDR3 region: CASSLGAAPHEQYF. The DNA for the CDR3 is TGTGCCAGCAGCTTAGGGGCAGCACCCCACGAGCAGTACTTC.

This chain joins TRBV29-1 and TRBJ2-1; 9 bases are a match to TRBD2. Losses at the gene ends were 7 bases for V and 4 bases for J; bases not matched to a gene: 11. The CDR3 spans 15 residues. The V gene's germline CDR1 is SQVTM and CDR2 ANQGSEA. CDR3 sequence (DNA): TGCAGCGCCCACCTTAGCGGGGGCGATTACAATGAGCAGTTCTTC. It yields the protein CSAHLSGGDYNEQFF.

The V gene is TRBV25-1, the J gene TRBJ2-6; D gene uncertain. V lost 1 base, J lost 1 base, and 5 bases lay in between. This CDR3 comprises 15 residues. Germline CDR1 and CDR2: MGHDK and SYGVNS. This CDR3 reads CASSEFRSGANVLTF. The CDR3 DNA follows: TGTGCCAGCAGTGAATTTCGGTCTGGGGCCAACGTCCTGACTTTC.

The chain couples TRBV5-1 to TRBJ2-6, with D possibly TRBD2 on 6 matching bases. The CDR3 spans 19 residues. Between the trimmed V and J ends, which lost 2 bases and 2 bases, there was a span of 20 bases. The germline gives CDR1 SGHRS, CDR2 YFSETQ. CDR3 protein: CASSFLPTGEYTGANVLTF. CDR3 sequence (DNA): TGCGCCAGCAGCTTCCTCCCGACGGGGGAGTATACTGGGGCCAACGTCCTGACTTTC. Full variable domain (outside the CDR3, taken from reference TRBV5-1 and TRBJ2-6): KAGVTQTPRYLIKTRGQQVTLSCSPISGHRSVSWYQQTPGQGLQFLFEYFSETQRNKGNFPGRFSGRQFSNSRSEMNVSTLELGDSALYLCASSFLPTGEYTGANVLTFGAGSRLTVL.

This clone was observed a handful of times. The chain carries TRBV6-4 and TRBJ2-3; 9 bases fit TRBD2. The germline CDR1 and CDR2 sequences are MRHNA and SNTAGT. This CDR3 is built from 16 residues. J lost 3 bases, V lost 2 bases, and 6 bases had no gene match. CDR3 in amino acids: CASSDEAGGPTDTQYF. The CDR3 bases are TGTGCCAGCAGTGACGAGGCGGGGGGGCCGACAGATACGCAGTATTTT.

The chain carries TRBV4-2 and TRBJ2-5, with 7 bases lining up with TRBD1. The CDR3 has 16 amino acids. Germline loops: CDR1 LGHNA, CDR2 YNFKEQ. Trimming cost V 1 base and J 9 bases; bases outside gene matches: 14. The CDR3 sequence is CASSQATGPNPMAQYF. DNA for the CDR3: TGTGCCAGCAGCCAAGCGACAGGGCCTAATCCAATGGCCCAGTACTTC.

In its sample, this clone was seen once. The CDR3 protein is CASSGRYTEAFF. The CDR3 DNA reads as TGTGCCAGCAGCGGACGGTACACTGAAGCTTTCTTT. V gene TRBV7-6 combines with J gene TRBJ1-1; D not resolved. V shed 5 bases and J shed 3 bases, with 7 bases lying between them. Germline assignment: CDR1 SGHVS and CDR2 FNYEAQ. This CDR3 spans 12 amino acids.

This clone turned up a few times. CDR3 loop: CASSLLQGTGELFF. The CDR3 coding sequence is TGTGCCAGCAGTTTATTGCAGGGTACCGGGGAGCTGTTTTTT. The chain has TRBV27 and TRBJ2-2; maybe TRBD1 (5 bases). Germline V gives CDR1 MNHEY, CDR2 SMNVEV (reference sequence). Trimming took off 1 base at V and 5 bases at J, with 8 bases between the two ends. The CDR3 consists of 14 residues.

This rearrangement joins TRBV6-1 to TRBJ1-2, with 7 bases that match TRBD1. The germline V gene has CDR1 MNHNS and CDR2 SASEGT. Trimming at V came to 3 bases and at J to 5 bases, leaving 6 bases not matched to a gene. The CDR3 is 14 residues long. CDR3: CASSEGDSLYGYTF. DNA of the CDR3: TGTGCCAGCAGTGAGGGGGACAGTCTTTATGGCTACACCTTC.

This CDR3 is CAWSVFDGETQYF. As DNA, the CDR3 is TGTGCCTGGAGTGTATTTGACGGAGAGACCCAGTACTTC. This chain links TRBV30 with TRBJ2-5; D ambiguous. The CDR3 is 13 residues long. Trimming shortened V by 0 bases and J by 4 bases, and 9 bases separated the two germline ends. Per germline, CDR1 GTSNPN and CDR2 SVGIG (reference sequence). Combining the CDR3 with reference TRBV30 and TRBJ2-5 gives the whole variable domain SQTIHQWPATLVQPVGSPLSLECTVEGTSNPNLYWYRQAAGRGLQLLFYSVGIGQISSEVPQNLSASRPQDRQFILSSKKLLLSDSGFYLCAWSVFDGETQYFGPGTRLLVL.

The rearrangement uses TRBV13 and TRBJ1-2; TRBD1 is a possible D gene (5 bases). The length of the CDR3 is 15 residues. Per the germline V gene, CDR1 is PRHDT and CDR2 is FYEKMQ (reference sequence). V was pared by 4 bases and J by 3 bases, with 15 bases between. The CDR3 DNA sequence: TGTGCCAGCAGCTCCCGGGACGGGCTATACTATGGCTACACCTTC. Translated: CASSSRDGLYYGYTF.

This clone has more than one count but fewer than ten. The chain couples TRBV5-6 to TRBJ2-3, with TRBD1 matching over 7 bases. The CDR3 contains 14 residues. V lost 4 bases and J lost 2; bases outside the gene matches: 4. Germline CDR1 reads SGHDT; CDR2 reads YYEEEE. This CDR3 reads CASSPGQLTDTQYF. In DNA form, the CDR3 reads TGTGCCAGCAGCCCGGGACAGCTCACAGATACGCAGTATTTT.

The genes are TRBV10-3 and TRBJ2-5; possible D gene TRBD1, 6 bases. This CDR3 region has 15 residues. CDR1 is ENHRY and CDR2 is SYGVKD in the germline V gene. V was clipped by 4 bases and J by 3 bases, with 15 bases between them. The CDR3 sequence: CAISGEKAGEETQYF. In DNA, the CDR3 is TGTGCCATCAGTGGGGAAAAGGCAGGGGAAGAGACCCAGTACTTC.

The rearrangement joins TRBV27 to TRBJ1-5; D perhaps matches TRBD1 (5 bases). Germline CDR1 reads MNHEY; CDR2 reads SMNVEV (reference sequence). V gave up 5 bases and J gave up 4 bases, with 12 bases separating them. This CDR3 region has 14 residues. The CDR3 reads CASSPGRVNQPQHF. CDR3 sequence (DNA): TGTGCCAGCAGTCCGGGACGCGTGAATCAGCCCCAGCATTTT.

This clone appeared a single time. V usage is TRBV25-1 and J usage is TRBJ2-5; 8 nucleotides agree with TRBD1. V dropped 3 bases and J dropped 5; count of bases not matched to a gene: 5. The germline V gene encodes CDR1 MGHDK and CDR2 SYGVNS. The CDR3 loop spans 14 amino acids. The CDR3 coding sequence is TGTGCCAGCAGTGACTCGGACAGGGCCGAGACCCAGTACTTC. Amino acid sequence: CASSDSDRAETQYF.

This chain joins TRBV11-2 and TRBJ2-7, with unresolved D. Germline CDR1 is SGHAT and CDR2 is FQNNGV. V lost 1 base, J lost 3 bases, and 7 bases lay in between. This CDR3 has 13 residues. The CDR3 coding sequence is TGTGCCAGCAGCTTAGCTGCAGTCTACGAGCAGTACTTC. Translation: CASSLAAVYEQYF.

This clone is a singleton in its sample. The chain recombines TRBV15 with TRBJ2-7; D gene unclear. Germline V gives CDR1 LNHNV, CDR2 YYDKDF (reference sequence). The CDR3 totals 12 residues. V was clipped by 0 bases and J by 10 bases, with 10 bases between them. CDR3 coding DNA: TGTGCCACCAGCAGAGATCTGACACCTCAGTACTTC. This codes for CATSRDLTPQYF.

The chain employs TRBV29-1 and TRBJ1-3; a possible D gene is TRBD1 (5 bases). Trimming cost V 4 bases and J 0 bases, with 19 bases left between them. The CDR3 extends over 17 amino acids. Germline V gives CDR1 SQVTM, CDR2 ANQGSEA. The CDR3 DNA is TGCAGCGTTGTGGGGGTGGTAGGGCCGAGCTCTGGAAACACCATATATTTT. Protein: CSVVGVVGPSSGNTIYF.

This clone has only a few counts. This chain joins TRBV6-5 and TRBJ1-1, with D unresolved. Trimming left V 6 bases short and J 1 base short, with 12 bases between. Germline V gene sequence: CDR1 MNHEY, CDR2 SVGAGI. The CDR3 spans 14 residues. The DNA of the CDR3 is TGTGCCAGCAGCCAGATCGACACGAACACTGAAGCTTTCTTT. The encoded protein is CASSQIDTNTEAFF.